This T cell receptor beta chain was sequenced in a study of T-cell reconstitution after alpha-beta-depleted transplantation in children. General study findings and limits: About two months after transplant, alpha-beta T cells reportedly came from several hundred expanded graft clones. After transplant, high TCRbeta diversity at day 60 in some patients arose from surviving recipient T cells and thymic progenitors.

The authors prepared the TCRbeta library with unique molecular identifiers. MiXCR, applied by TCRdb to the PCR reads, yields one record per CDR3 protein. The data show some 600,000 distinct CDR3 sequences, over 10% seen once. The length of the CDR3 is 18 residues. Germline assignment: CDR1 SGHNT and CDR2 YYREEE (reference sequence). V lost 4 bases and J lost 0; bases outside the gene matches: 11. About this clonotype: The antigen is undetermined.

The clonotype originates from a male patient aged 10 to 17 who had a stem cell transplant for acute myeloid leukemia, so the T cells may come from the graft donor. V and J are TRBV5-4 and TRBJ2-3, with 10 bases lining up with TRBD1. Sequencing was performed on PBMCs, mostly from graft donor cells, taken 360 days after TCRalphabeta/CD19-depleted stem cell transplant. DNA for the CDR3: TGTGCCAGCAGCATGGACAGGGGGGACCTACCTAGCACAGATACGCAGTATTTT. Protein sequence: CASSMDRGDLPSTDTQYF. The complete variable domain, with remaining parts taken from reference TRBV5-4 and TRBJ2-3, reads ETGVTQSPTHLIKTRGQQVTLRCSSQSGHNTVSWYQQALGQGPQFIFQYYREEENGRGNFPPRFSGLQFPNYSSELNVNALELDDSALYLCASSMDRGDLPSTDTQYFGPGTRLTVL.